What follows is one TCR beta chain and its context. The antigen is unknown. The entry originates in a study of shared clonotypes between healthy human individuals. Looking at the study overall: A donor's plate count was three for CD4 naive and three for CD4 memory; CD8 naive had two and CD8 memory one.

J lost 4 bases, V lost 1 base, and 5 bases had no gene match. The CDR3 has 16 amino acids. The germline V gene has CDR1 MGHRA and CDR2 YSYEKL. Study results and caveats: Between a handful of donors, naive CD4 clonotypes were shared at a level of about 5%. Non-shared clonotypes showed lower generation probabilities than clonotypes common to all four donors.

Sequencing used immunoSEQ multiplex PCR; TCRdb keeps in-frame clones, though not all of them. The table shows over a million clones, with roughly 95% occurring only once. This chain connects TRBV4-1 to TRBJ2-3; TRBD2 aligns across 10 bases. The material sequenced was naive CD4+ T cells sorted from blood. The subset here: CD45RA+ positively selected. The sequence derives from a man between 25 and 39 years old in good health. The CDR3 DNA reads TGCGCCAGCAGCCAAGGGGCGCTAGCGGGAGCAGATACGCAGTATTTT. This translates into CASSQGALAGADTQYF.